Sequencing of this T cell receptor (beta chain) was carried out in a study of shared T cell receptors in the human thymus. The CDR3 runs 14 residues. After removal of 6 bases from V and 1 base from J, the junction contained 2 bases not matched to a gene. Germline CDR1 is SNHLY and CDR2 is FYNNEI. Profiling relied on immunoSEQ multiplex PCR, and the TCRdb table lists in-frame clones only, not all of them. The sample has 540,000 or so clones, approximately 80% seen once. The sample also formed part of further work on human thymus T cells. In that study: Thymus specimens were resections from corrective heart surgery. What appeared biased in thymic and blood repertoires was the usage of V and J genes. Highly overlapping thymic repertoires in unrelated individuals were reported by related research.

The V and J genes are TRBV2 and TRBJ1-4; 7 bases map to TRBD1. This receptor was taken from a boy in the first two years of life with a congenital heart defect. Sequencing used thymocytes. The CDR3 bases are TGTGCCAGCAGGGACAGGCTAACTAATGAAAAACTGTTTTTT. Its translation: CASRDRLTNEKLFF. Together with reference TRBV2 and TRBJ1-4, the CDR3 gives the full variable domain: EPEVTQTPSHQVTQMGQEVILRCVPISNHLYFYWYRQILGQKVEFLVSFYNNEISEKSEIFDDQFSVERPDGSNFTLKIRSTKLEDSAMYFCASRDRLTNEKLFFGSGTQLSVL.